A single T cell receptor beta chain is shown here with its context. CD45RO negativity and positive selection for CCR7 defined naive CD8 cells, a population that excluded terminally differentiated effector memory CD45RA+ cells. Healthy adults negative for HIV, lacking recent acute infections or vaccinations, served as donors. V gave up 7 bases and J gave up 6 bases, with 17 bases separating them. The CDR3 contains 14 residues. In germline, CDR1 is ENHRY, CDR2 SYGVKD. The data stem from a study of shared clonotypes between healthy human individuals. Background on the study: Each donor had three CD4 naive, three CD4 memory, two CD8 naive and one CD8 memory plate.

Profiled with immunoSEQ multiplex PCR; TCRdb holds only in-frame clones, not every one. Found here are millions of clones, roughly 91% of them singletons; the top ten hold around 1.7%. The material sequenced was naive CD8+ T cells from PBMCs. The receptor was isolated from a man younger than 35 in good health. Some clones in this sample may be carry-over from other donors' samples. The chain carries TRBV10-3 and TRBJ2-3; D possibly matches TRBD1 or TRBD2 (5 bases each). CDR3 in DNA: TGTGCCATCAAACCGGGACGAGAACTCGATACGCAGTATTTT. The encoded protein is CAIKPGRELDTQYF.